The rows below give T cell receptor beta chains drawn from one sample of a study of glioma-infiltrating T cells after dendritic cell vaccination. Data came from immunoSEQ multiplex PCR; TCRdb stores just in-frame clones and leaves some out. The table lists around 90,000 clones, about 81% of them singletons. The sequences come from blood, collected after dendritic cell vaccination. Every receptor here comes from a human donor with glioblastoma. Both conserved end residues are part of each CDR3. The D gene is left open where the match is weak.

>TRBJ2-1|TRBV11-3|.
CASSLVSSVSYNEQFF
>TRBJ2-1|TRBV25-1|TRBD1
CASSEGQGRNEQFF
>TRBJ2-2|TRBV5-1|.
CASGGLETNTGELFF
>TRBJ2-4|TRBV5-1|TRBD1
CASSSTGTGGLIQYF
>TRBJ2-2|TRBV5-1|.
CASKQGSGELFF
>TRBJ1-1|TRBV7-2|TRBD1
CASTRDRGTVEAFF
>TRBJ1-2|TRBV7-9|TRBD1
CASSSGQGWGYTF
>TRBJ1-1|TRBV4-1|TRBD1
CASSQVGTGGTEAFF
>TRBJ1-2|TRBV7-8|.
CASSFETFTGYTF
>TRBJ2-1|TRBV5-1|TRBD1
CASTRSIPSQGARFNNEQFF
>TRBJ2-3|TRBV9|.
CASSGTGSTDTQYF
>TRBJ2-1|TRBV2|TRBD2
CASSAPGLAGKGNEQFF
>TRBJ2-2|TRBV21-1|.
CASSKGPEFQRDAGELFF
>TRBJ2-5|TRBV2|TRBD2
CARAIVASGKETQYF
>TRBJ1-2|TRBV29-1|TRBD1
CSAPDRVAGYTF
>TRBJ2-3|TRBV6-5|.
CASSYSFPPGTDTQYF
>TRBJ1-5|TRBV5-1|TRBD1
CASSPAGGGQPQHF
>TRBJ2-3|TRBV5-1|.
CASSWGKGRSDTQYF
>TRBJ1-5|TRBV15|.
CATSRGGDSNQPQHF
>TRBJ2-7|TRBV29-1|.
CSYKDSSYEQYF
>TRBJ1-2|TRBV29-1|TRBD1
CSAGTAGTAANYGYTF
>TRBJ1-4|TRBV5-1|.
CASSFTGGAGNEKLFF
>TRBJ1-4|TRBV10-3|.
CAISVRGMANEKLFF
>TRBJ2-3|TRBV7-7|.
CASIVGRGCTDTQYF
>TRBJ2-3|TRBV4-1|TRBD2
CASSQSGSGSGSDTQYF
>TRBJ1-5|TRBV12-5|.
CASGLDHQRNSNQPQHF
>TRBJ1-2|TRBV2|TRBD1
CASSLQTGAQTF
>TRBJ2-5|TRBV6-1|.
CASSAATTEETQYF
>TRBJ2-7|TRBV6-5|TRBD1
CASTGPGQSSYEQYF
>TRBJ2-4|TRBV27|TRBD1
CASSPGQGRTKNIQYF
>TRBJ1-3|TRBV27|TRBD1
CASSLRSGTASGNTIYF
>TRBJ2-5|TRBV29-1|.
CSAAGRLQETQYF
>TRBJ1-2|TRBV7-6|TRBD1
CASSLGQGADGYTF
>TRBJ1-5|TRBV28|TRBD1
CASRNRGGNQPQHF
>TRBJ1-1|TRBV5-4|TRBD1
CASSSPGGAAEAFF
>TRBJ2-2|TRBV25-1|TRBD1
CASSDLAGTANTGELFF
>TRBJ1-4|TRBV2|TRBD1
CASSTGTGVREKLFF
>TRBJ1-1|TRBV7-9|TRBD1
CASSSKDRGAEAFF
>TRBJ2-7|TRBV18|.
CASSLTVNSYEQYF
>TRBJ2-1|TRBV29-1|TRBD2
CSVTSGSGSYNEQFF
>TRBJ2-3|TRBV5-1|TRBD1
CASSRGQVSTDTQYF